The entry below describes one T cell receptor beta chain. The data are from a study of shared clonotypes between healthy human individuals. The method was immunoSEQ multiplex PCR; TCRdb's version includes in-frame clones alone and lacks a portion of them. This sample yields hundreds of thousands of clones, of which roughly 70% are seen a single time; 1.5% to 2% belongs to the top ten. Per the germline V gene, CDR1 is LNHDA and CDR2 is SQIVND (reference sequence). This CDR3 contains 18 residues. Trimming shortened V by 7 bases and J by 0 bases, and 19 bases separated the two germline ends. Sequencing was carried out using memory CD4+ T cells sorted from blood. The subset is: CD45RA-negative fraction. The chain uses TRBV19 and TRBJ2-6, with D perhaps TRBD2 (5 bases). This clonotype was sampled from a woman younger than 45 in good health. The CDR3: CASNKPGYLSSGANVLTF. CDR3 bases: TGTGCCAGTAATAAACCGGGATACCTAAGCTCTGGGGCCAACGTCCTGACTTTC.